The TCR beta chain under discussion was sequenced for a study of blood T cell repertoires in COVID-19. Profiling relied on immunoSEQ multiplex PCR, and the TCRdb table lists in-frame clones only, not all of them. The sample shows over 150,000 clones, around 90% of them seen only once. The sequence came from a man aged 50-59 years with acute or convalescent COVID-19. Specimen: peripheral blood.

For the CDR3, the DNA is TGTGCCAGCAGCTACCCCCCAACTAGCCCCAGACCTTACAATGAGCAGTTCTTC. Its protein product is CASSYPPTSPRPYNEQFF. The chain has TRBV5-8 and TRBJ2-1, with D possibly matching TRBD2 (6 bases). The germline gives CDR1 SGHTS, CDR2 YDEGEE. The ends were cut back, 3 bases at V and 4 bases at J, with 23 bases in the middle. The CDR3 contains 18 residues.